The clone carrying this T cell receptor (beta chain) was seen a few times. The antigen is not known. The CDR3 is 15 residues long. The germline V gene has CDR1 SEHNR and CDR2 FQNEAQ (reference sequence). J lost 4 bases, V lost 5 bases, and 6 bases had no gene match. This specimen comes from a study of radiotherapy plus CTLA-4 blockade in lung cancer. On the study more broadly: Disease control reached more than 30%, with objective responses in over 15%.

Profiled with immunoSEQ multiplex PCR; TCRdb holds only in-frame clones, not every one. The table has 75,000 to 100,000 clones, about four fifths seen once. Study-level results: Expansion of tumor-derived TCR clones was observed in blood after radiotherapy plus ipilimumab.

Sequenced material: peripheral blood, taken from a patient treated with radiotherapy plus ipilimumab. This sequence originates from a human donor with non-small cell lung cancer who had a partial response to radiotherapy plus ipilimumab. Some clones in this sample may be carry-over from other donors' samples. The V and J genes are TRBV7-9 and TRBJ1-4; 8 nucleotides align to TRBD1. The CDR3 DNA is TGTGCCAGCAGCCTGCGGACAGGGAGTAATGAAAAACTGTTTTTT. Translated: CASSLRTGSNEKLFF.